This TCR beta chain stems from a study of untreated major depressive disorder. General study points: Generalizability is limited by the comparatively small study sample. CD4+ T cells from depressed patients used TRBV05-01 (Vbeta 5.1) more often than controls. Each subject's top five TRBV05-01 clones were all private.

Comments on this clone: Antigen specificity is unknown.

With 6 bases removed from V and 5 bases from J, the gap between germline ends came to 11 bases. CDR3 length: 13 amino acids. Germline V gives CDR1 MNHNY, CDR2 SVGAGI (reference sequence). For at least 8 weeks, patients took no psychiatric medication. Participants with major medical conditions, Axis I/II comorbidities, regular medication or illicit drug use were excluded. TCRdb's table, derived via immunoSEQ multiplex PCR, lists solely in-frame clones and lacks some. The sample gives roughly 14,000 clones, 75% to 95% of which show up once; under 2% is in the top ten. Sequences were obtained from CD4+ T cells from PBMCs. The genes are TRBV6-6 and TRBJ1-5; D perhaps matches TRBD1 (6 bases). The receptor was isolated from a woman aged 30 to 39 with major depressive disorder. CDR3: CASRQGLDQPQHF. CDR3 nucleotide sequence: TGTGCCAGCAGGCAGGGGTTGGATCAGCCCCAGCATTTT.